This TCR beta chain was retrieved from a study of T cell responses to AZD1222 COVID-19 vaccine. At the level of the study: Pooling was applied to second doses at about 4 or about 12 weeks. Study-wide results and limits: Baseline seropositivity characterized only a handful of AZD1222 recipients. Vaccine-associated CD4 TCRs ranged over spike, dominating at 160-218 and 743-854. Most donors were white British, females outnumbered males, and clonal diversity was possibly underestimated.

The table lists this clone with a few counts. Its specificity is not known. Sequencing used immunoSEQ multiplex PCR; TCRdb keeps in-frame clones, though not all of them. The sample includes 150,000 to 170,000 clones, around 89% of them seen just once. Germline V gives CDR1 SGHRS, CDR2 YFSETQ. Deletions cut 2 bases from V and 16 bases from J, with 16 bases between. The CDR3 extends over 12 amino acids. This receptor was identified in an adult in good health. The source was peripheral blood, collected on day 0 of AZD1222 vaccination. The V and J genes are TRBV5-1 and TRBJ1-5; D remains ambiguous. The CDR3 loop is CASSFRLLLLHF. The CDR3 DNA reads TGCGCCAGCAGCTTCCGACTGCTCCTTTTACATTTT.